This is a list of T cell receptor beta chains from one sample in a study of technical replicates of blood from a few donors. The method was immunoSEQ multiplex PCR; TCRdb's version includes in-frame clones alone and lacks a portion of them. The table lists tens of thousands of clones, 93% of them singletons. The sample taken for sequencing was T cells isolated from PBMCs. The origin of the receptors is a human donor in good health. CDR3s include the opening cysteine and the closing phenylalanine or tryptophan. The D gene is left open where the match is weak. The size field is filled for only some rows; it gives once, few, many or a size class.

>TRBV27|-|TRBD1|TRBJ1-1
CASSHNRGLVSNTEAFF
TGTGCCAGCAGTCACAACAGGGGGCTTGTGTCGAACACTGAAGCTTTCTTT
>TRBV28|-|TRBD1|TRBJ1-5
CASSFRKWTGPSSGWDQPQHF
TGTGCCAGCAGTTTCCGGAAGTGGACAGGGCCCTCCTCGGGCTGGGATCAGCCCCAGCATTTT
>TRBV19|-|-|TRBJ1-2
CASSKSDYGYTF
TGTGCCAGTAGCAAATCGGACTATGGCTACACCTTC
>TRBV6-5|-|-|TRBJ2-6
CASGGNSGANVLTF
TGTGCCAGCGGCGGGAACTCTGGGGCCAACGTCCTGACTTTC
>TRBV25-1|once|TRBD1|TRBJ1-1
CASSVTGVGEAFF
TGTGCCAGCAGTGTGACAGGGGTGGGTGAAGCTTTCTTT
>TRBV5-1|-|-|TRBJ2-1
CASSLFLGGVNEQFF
TGCGCCAGCAGCTTGTTCCTAGGGGGTGTGAATGAGCAGTTCTTC
>TRBV7-8|once|TRBD2|TRBJ2-5
CASSGTSGGAGETQYF
TGTGCCAGCAGCGGAACTAGCGGGGGGGCCGGAGAGACCCAGTACTTC
>TRBV6-1|once|-|TRBJ2-7
CASSEGHKGDEQYF
TGTGCCAGCAGTGAGGGCCATAAAGGGGACGAGCAGTACTTC
>TRBV4-2|-|-|TRBJ2-2
CASSQGLIGAAGELFF
TGTGCCAGCAGCCAAGGGTTGATAGGAGCGGCCGGGGAGCTGTTTTTT
>TRBV14|-|-|TRBJ2-7
CASSAQGFSYEQYF
TGTGCCAGCAGCGCTCAGGGGTTCTCCTACGAGCAGTACTTC
>TRBV19|-|-|TRBJ2-2
CATGPGELFF
TGTGCCACCGGTCCCGGGGAGCTGTTTTTT
>TRBV27|-|TRBD2|TRBJ2-7
CASSLSAGLQSYEQYF
TGTGCCAGCAGTTTATCCGCGGGACTACAGTCCTACGAGCAGTACTTC
>TRBV7-9|-|TRBD1|TRBJ1-4
CASSQKRQGANEKLFF
TGTGCCAGCAGCCAGAAGAGACAGGGGGCTAATGAAAAACTGTTTTTT
>TRBV21-1|-|-|TRBJ2-7
CASSKDRSSYEQYF
TGTGCCAGCAGCAAGGACAGAAGCTCCTACGAGCAGTACTTC
>TRBV13|medium-sized|-|TRBJ1-1
CASSWQDTEAFF
TGTGCCAGCAGCTGGCAGGACACTGAAGCTTTCTTT
>TRBV5-1|-|-|TRBJ2-3
CASSSSPRDTQYF
TGCGCCAGCAGTTCATCACCTAGGGATACGCAGTATTTT
>TRBV29-1|-|-|TRBJ2-7
CSGLAEGYEQYF
TGCAGCGGATTAGCGGAGGGGTACGAGCAGTACTTC
>TRBV6-1|-|TRBD1|TRBJ2-1
CASSERDREFNEQFF
TGTGCCAGCAGTGAAAGGGACAGGGAATTTAATGAGCAGTTCTTC
>TRBV27|once|TRBD1|TRBJ1-5
CASSLNRQGDQPQHF
TGTGCCAGCAGTTTGAATCGACAGGGCGATCAGCCCCAGCATTTT
>TRBV5-6|-|-|TRBJ2-5
CASSLRGSGETQYF
TGTGCCAGCAGCTTGCGGGGGTCCGGAGAGACCCAGTACTTC
>TRBV5-6|-|-|TRBJ1-5
CASSTTGYQPQHF
TGTGCCAGCAGCACAACAGGGTATCAGCCCCAGCATTTT
>TRBV28|-|TRBD1|TRBJ1-4
CASGQDTNEKLFF
TGTGCCAGCGGACAGGACACTAATGAAAAACTGTTTTTT
>TRBV5-1|-|TRBD2|TRBJ2-3
CASSLGGLAGGGTDTQYF
TGCGCCAGCAGCTTGGGCGGGCTAGCGGGGGGCGGCACAGATACGCAGTATTTT
>TRBV27|-|TRBD1|TRBJ1-2
CASSLPGQGANYGYTF
TGTGCCAGCAGTCTCCCGGGACAGGGGGCTAACTATGGCTACACCTTC
>TRBV5-1|-|TRBD2|TRBJ2-3
CASSSGLAGGPNTDTQYF
TGCGCCAGCAGCTCAGGACTAGCGGGAGGGCCCAACACAGATACGCAGTATTTT
>TRBV6-1|few|-|TRBJ2-2
CASSERRYTGELFF
TGTGCCAGCAGTGAAAGGAGGTACACCGGGGAGCTGTTTTTT
>TRBV4-1|few|-|TRBJ1-1
CASSQLGADTEAFF
TGCGCCAGCAGCCAGTTAGGGGCGGACACTGAAGCTTTCTTT
>TRBV2|-|TRBD2|TRBJ2-1
CASSDRIGRLYNEQFF
TGTGCCAGCAGTGACCGGATCGGGAGGCTTTACAATGAGCAGTTCTTC
>TRBV6-1|-|TRBD2|TRBJ2-1
CAAVYGTSGRDEQFF
TGTGCCGCGGTGTACGGGACTAGCGGGAGAGATGAGCAGTTCTTC
>TRBV4-1|-|-|TRBJ1-3
CASSQQSGNTIYF
TGCGCCAGCAGCCAACAATCTGGAAACACCATATATTTT
>TRBV7-9|-|-|TRBJ1-2
CASSLGGGGGYGYTF
TGTGCCAGCAGCTTAGGAGGTGGGGGCGGCTATGGCTACACCTTC
>TRBV10-3|-|TRBD1|TRBJ1-2
CAISTGGIGYGYTF
TGTGCCATCAGCACAGGGGGGATCGGCTATGGCTACACCTTC
>TRBV2|once|-|TRBJ1-5
CASTGSASNQPQHF
TGTGCCAGCACAGGGTCCGCTAGCAATCAGCCCCAGCATTTT
>TRBV6-5|-|-|TRBJ2-7
CASSYSIYYEQYF
TGTGCCAGCAGTTATTCTATCTACTACGAGCAGTACTTC
>TRBV6-5|-|TRBD1|TRBJ1-5
CASQGQGNQPQHF
TGTGCCAGCCAGGGACAGGGAAATCAGCCCCAGCATTTT
>TRBV10-3|-|-|TRBJ2-4
CAISLDLEGNIQYF
TGTGCCATCAGTCTCGATCTGGAGGGAAACATTCAGTACTTC
>TRBV5-4|-|TRBD2|TRBJ2-1
CASSLLAGGGYNEQFF
TGTGCCAGCAGCTTGTTAGCGGGGGGAGGATACAATGAGCAGTTCTTC
>TRBV28|-|TRBD2|TRBJ2-1
CASSSLTSGSNNEQFF
TGTGCCAGCAGTTCCCTGACTAGCGGGAGCAACAATGAGCAGTTCTTC
>TRBV7-9|-|-|TRBJ1-2
CASSLGETRGYTF
TGTGCCAGCAGCTTAGGAGAGACGAGGGGCTACACCTTC
>TRBV30|-|TRBD1|TRBJ1-1
CAWSTGGWRGEAFF
TGTGCCTGGAGTACAGGGGGGTGGAGGGGTGAAGCTTTCTTT
>TRBV9|-|-|TRBJ1-6
CASSDRPAGSPLHF
TGTGCCAGCAGCGACCGCCCCGCCGGTTCACCCCTCCACTTT
>TRBV28|-|-|TRBJ2-7
CASSPREAAHEQYF
TGTGCCAGCAGCCCCCGCGAAGCGGCCCACGAGCAGTACTTC
>TRBV4-1|-|-|TRBJ1-1
CASSQDRRGTEAFF
TGCGCCAGCAGCCAAGATCGGAGGGGCACTGAAGCTTTCTTT
>TRBV4-1|-|TRBD2|TRBJ2-3
CASSQGRASGKVDTQYF
TGCGCCAGCAGCCAAGGCCGTGCTAGCGGGAAGGTAGATACGCAGTATTTT
>TRBV27|-|TRBD1|TRBJ2-7
CASSGTGVSYEQYF
TGTGCCAGCAGCGGGACAGGGGTCTCCTACGAGCAGTACTTC